This T cell receptor beta chain was recorded in a study of OX40 agonist ivuxolimab in advanced cancers. As regards this clone: The antigen is undetermined.

Findings and limits, study-wide: Low normalized T-cell clonal expansion also characterized some of the nonresponders. Expansion of clones was among the lowest in partial responders at 0.1-3.0 mg/kg. Average numbers of expanded clones were greater in CD8+ T cells than in CD4+.

The CDR3 runs 15 residues. Germline assignment: CDR1 MDHEN and CDR2 SYDVKM. V lost 5 bases and J lost 8, with 21 bases in between. This table comes from immunoSEQ multiplex PCR, and its TCRdb copy is limited to in-frame clones, with some not included. The sample shows 72,000 or so clones, about nine tenths of them seen only once. If patients had autoimmune disease history or systemic immunosuppression, they were excluded. The chain uses TRBV28 and TRBJ2-5, with D perhaps TRBD1 or TRBD2 (6 bases each). The receptor's source is an adult with an advanced solid tumor such as melanoma, head and neck, liver or kidney cancer. The material sequenced was CD4+ or CD8+ T cells sorted from blood, taken in a trial of the OX40 agonist ivuxolimab. The CDR3 is CASSLPGGGTDTQYF. The CDR3 coding sequence is TGTGCCAGCAGTCTCCCCGGGGGCGGGACGGACACCCAGTACTTC.